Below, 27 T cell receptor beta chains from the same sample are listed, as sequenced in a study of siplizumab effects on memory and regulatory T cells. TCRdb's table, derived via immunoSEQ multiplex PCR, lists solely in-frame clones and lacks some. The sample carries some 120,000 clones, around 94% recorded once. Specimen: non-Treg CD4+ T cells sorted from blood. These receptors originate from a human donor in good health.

The CDR3 region is CASSLLGQTETQYF. Written as DNA, the CDR3 is TGTGCCAGCAGCTTACTAGGACAGACGGAGACCCAGTACTTC. This rearrangement joins TRBV5-4 to TRBJ2-5, with D possibly TRBD1 on 6 matching bases. CDR1 SGHNT and CDR2 YYREEE come from the germline V gene (reference sequence). The V end lost 2 bases, the J end lost 5 bases, and 13 bases lay between the germline ends. The CDR3 spans 14 residues.

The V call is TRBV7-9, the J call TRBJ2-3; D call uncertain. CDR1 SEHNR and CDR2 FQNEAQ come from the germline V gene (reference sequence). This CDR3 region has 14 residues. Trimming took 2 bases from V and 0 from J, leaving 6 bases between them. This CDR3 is CASSLSISTDTQYF. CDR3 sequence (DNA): TGTGCCAGCAGCTTATCGATCAGCACAGATACGCAGTATTTT.

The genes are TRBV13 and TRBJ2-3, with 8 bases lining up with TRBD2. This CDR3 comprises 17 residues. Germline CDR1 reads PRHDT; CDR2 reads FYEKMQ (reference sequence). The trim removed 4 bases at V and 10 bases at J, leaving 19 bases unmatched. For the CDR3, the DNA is TGTGCCAGCAGCTACTCCGTCGGTAGCGGGGCGAGGGACGCGCAGTATTTT. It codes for CASSYSVGSGARDAQYF.

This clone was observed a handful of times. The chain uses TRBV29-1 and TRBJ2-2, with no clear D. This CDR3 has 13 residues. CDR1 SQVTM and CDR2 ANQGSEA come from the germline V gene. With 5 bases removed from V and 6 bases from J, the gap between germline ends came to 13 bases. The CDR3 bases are TGCAGCGTTCAACCCCAGTTGGCCGGGGAGCTGTTTTTT. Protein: CSVQPQLAGELFF.

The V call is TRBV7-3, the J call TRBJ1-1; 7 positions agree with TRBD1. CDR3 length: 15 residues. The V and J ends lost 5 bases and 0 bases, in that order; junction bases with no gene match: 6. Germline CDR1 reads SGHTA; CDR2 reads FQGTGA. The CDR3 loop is CASSPQTGLNTEAFF. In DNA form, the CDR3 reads TGTGCCAGCAGCCCGCAGACAGGGCTGAACACTGAAGCTTTCTTT.

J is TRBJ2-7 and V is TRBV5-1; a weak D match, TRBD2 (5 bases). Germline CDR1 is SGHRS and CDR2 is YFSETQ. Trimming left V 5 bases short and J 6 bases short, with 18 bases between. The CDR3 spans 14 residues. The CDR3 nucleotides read TGCGCCAGCAGTCCTTTTTCGTTAGAGGGCGAGCAGTACTTC. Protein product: CASSPFSLEGEQYF.

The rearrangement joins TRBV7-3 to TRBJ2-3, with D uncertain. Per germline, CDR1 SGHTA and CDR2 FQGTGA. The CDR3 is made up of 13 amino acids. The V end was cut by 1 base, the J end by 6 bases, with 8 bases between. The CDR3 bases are TGTGCCAGCAGCTTAAATGTCCTGGATACGCAGTATTTT. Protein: CASSLNVLDTQYF.

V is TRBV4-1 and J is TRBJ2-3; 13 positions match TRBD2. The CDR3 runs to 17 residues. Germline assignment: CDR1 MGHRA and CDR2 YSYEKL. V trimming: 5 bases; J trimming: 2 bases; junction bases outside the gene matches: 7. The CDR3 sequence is CASSAWTSGGSTDTQYF. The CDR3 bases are TGCGCCAGCAGCGCATGGACTAGCGGGGGATCCACAGATACGCAGTATTTT.

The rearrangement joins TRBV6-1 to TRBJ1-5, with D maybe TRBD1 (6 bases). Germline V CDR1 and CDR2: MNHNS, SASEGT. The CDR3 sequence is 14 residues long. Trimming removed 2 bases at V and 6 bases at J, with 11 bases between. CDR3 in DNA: TGTGCCAGCAGTGAAACAGGGAGAGGTCAGCCCCAGCATTTT. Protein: CASSETGRGQPQHF.

CDR3 region: CASGLRQGAWSNQPQHF. The CDR3 nucleotides are TGTGCTAGTGGTTTGAGGCAGGGAGCCTGGTCCAATCAGCCCCAGCATTTT. This chain uses TRBV12-5 with TRBJ1-5, with a possible D match to TRBD1 (5 bases). Germline CDR1 LGHNT, CDR2 FRNRAP. V lost 2 bases and J 3 bases, leaving 17 bases between the germline ends. The length of the CDR3 is 17 residues.

CDR3 sequence: CASKAGGNSPLHF. The CDR3 nucleotides are TGTGCCAGCAAGGCAGGGGGAAATTCACCCCTCCACTTT. This chain links TRBV2 with TRBJ1-6; 7 bases are a match to TRBD1. This CDR3 has 13 amino acids. Per the germline V gene, CDR1 is SNHLY and CDR2 is FYNNEI. J was trimmed by 7 bases and V by 7 bases; bases with no gene match: 4.

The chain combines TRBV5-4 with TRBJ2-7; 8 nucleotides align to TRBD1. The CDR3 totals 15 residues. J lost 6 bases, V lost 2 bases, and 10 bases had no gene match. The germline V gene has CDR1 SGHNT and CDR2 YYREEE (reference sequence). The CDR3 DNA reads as TGTGCCAGCAGCTTAACCGGGACAGGAGTGTTCGAGCAGTACTTC. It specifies CASSLTGTGVFEQYF.

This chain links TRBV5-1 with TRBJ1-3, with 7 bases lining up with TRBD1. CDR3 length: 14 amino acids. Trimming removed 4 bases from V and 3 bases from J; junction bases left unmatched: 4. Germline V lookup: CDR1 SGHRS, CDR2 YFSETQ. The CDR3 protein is CASSAQGNGNTIYF. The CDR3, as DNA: TGCGCCAGCAGCGCACAGGGGAATGGAAACACCATATATTTT.

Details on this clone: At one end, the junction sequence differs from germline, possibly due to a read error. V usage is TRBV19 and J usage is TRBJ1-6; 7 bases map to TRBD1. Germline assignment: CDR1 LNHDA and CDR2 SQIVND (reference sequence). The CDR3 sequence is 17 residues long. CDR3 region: CASSRSGQASNNSPLHF. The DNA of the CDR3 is TGTGCCAGTAGCCGAAGCGGACAGGCCTCCAATAATTCACCCCTCCACTTT.

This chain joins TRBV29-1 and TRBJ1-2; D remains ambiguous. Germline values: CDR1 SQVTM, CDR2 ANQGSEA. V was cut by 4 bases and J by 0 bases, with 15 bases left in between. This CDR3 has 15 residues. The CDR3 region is CSVGGRANANYGYTF. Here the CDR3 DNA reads TGCAGCGTTGGAGGGCGGGCAAACGCTAACTATGGCTACACCTTC.

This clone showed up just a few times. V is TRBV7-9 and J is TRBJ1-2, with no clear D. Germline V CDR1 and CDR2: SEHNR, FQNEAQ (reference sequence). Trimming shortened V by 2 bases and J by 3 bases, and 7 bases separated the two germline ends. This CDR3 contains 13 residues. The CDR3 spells CASSLPQDYGYTF. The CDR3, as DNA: TGTGCCAGCAGCTTACCCCAGGACTATGGCTACACCTTC.

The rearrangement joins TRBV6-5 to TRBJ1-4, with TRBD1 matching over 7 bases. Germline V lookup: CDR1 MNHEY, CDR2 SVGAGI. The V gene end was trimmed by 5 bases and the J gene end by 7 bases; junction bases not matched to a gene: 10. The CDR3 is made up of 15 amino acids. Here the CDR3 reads CASSGWGTEGEKLFF. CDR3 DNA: TGTGCCAGCAGTGGGTGGGGGACAGAAGGTGAAAAACTGTTTTTT.

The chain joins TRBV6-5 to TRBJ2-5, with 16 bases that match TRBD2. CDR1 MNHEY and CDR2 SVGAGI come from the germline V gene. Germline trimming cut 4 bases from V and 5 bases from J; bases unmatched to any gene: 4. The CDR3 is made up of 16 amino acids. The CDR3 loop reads CASSSGLAGGPETQYF. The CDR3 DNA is TGTGCCAGCAGTTCGGGACTAGCGGGGGGGCCGGAGACCCAGTACTTC.

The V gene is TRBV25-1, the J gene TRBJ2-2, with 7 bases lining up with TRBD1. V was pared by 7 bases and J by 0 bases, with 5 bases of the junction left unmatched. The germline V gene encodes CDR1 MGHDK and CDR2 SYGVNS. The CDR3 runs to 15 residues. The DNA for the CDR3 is TGTGCCAGCAACAGACAGGGATCGAACACCGGGGAGCTGTTTTTT. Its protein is CASNRQGSNTGELFF.

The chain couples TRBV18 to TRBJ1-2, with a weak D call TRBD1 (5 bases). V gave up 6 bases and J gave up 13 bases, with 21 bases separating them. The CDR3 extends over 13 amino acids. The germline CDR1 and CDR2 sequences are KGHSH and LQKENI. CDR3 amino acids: CASSLGQGDFSTF. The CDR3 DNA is TGTGCCAGCTCGCTTGGACAAGGGGATTTTTCCACCTTC. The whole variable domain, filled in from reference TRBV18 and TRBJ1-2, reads NAGVMQNPRHLVRRRGQEARLRCSPMKGHSHVYWYRQLPEEGLKFMVYLQKENIIDESGMPKERFSAEFPKEGPSILRIQQVVRGDSAAYFCASSLGQGDFSTFGSGTRLTVV.

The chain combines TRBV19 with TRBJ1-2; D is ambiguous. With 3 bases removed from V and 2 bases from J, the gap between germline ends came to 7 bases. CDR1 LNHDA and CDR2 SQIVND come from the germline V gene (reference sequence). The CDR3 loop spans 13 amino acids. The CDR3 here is CASSMTGNYGYTF. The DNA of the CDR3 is TGTGCCAGTAGTATGACCGGGAACTATGGCTACACCTTC.

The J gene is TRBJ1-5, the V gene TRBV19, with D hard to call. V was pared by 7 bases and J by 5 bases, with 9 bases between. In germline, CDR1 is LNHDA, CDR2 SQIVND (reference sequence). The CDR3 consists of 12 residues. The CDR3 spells CASTEEDQPQHF. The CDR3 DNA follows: TGTGCCAGTACAGAAGAGGATCAGCCCCAGCATTTT.

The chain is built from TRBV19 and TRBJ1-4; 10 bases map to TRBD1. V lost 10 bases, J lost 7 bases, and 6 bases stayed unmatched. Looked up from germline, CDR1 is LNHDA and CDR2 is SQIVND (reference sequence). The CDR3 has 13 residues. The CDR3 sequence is CATADRGPEKLFF. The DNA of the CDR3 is TGTGCCACCGCCGACAGGGGGCCTGAAAAACTGTTTTTT. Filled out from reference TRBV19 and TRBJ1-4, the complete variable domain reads DGGITQSPKYLFRKEGQNVTLSCEQNLNHDAMYWYRQDPGQGLRLIYYSQIVNDFQKGDIAEGYSVSREKKESFPLTVTSAQKNPTAFYLCATADRGPEKLFFGSGTQLSVL.

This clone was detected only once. Written as DNA, the CDR3 is TGCGCCAGCAGCCCGGGGGACAGTTCCAATCAGCCCCAGCATTTT. As protein: CASSPGDSSNQPQHF. The chain employs TRBV5-1 and TRBJ1-5, with 7 bases aligning to TRBD1. Trimming cost V 4 bases and J 3 bases; bases outside gene matches: 7. This CDR3 contains 15 residues. CDR1 is SGHRS, CDR2 YFSETQ, per germline.

CDR3 protein: CASSPLPTGGDGYTF. The CDR3 region has the DNA TGTGCCAGCTCACCCCTTCCGACAGGGGGGGATGGCTACACCTTC. J is TRBJ1-2 and V is TRBV18, with TRBD1 identical over 9 bases. The germline V gene has CDR1 KGHSH and CDR2 LQKENI. This CDR3 region has 15 residues. The J segment lost 6 bases and the V segment lost 3 bases, leaving 8 bases of the junction unmatched.

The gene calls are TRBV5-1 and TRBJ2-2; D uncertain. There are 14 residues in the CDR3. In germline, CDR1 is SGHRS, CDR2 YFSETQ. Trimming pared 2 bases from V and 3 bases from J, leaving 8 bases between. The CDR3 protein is CASSLMSDTGELFF. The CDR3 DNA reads TGCGCCAGCAGCTTAATGTCGGACACCGGGGAGCTGTTTTTT. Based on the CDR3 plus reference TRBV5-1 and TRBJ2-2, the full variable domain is KAGVTQTPRYLIKTRGQQVTLSCSPISGHRSVSWYQQTPGQGLQFLFEYFSETQRNKGNFPGRFSGRQFSNSRSEMNVSTLELGDSALYLCASSLMSDTGELFFGEGSRLTVL.

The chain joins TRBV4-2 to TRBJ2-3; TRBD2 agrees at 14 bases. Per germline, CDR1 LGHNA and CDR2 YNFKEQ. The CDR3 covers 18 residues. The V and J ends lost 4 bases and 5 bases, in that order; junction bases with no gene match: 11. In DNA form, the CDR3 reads TGTGCCAGCAGCCGAGGGGGACTAGCGGGGGCAATAGGAGATACGCAGTATTTT. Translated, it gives CASSRGGLAGAIGDTQYF.